Sequencing of this T cell receptor (beta chain) was carried out in a study of cytomegalovirus exposure and HLA in healthy donors. Primers included in the PCR were 60 Vbeta and 13 Jbeta primers. Produced via immunoSEQ multiplex PCR; TCRdb's table is partial and in-frame only. The profile shows 140,000 to 150,000 clones, roughly four fifths of them singletons. J lost 5 bases, V lost 5 bases, and 3 bases had no gene match. This CDR3 spans 15 amino acids. CDR1 and CDR2 from the germline V gene are SEHNR and FQNEAQ (reference sequence). This TCR derives from a woman aged 55-69 years in good health and CMV-seropositive. The sample taken for sequencing was PBMCs. The genes are TRBV7-9 and TRBJ2-5, with 15 bases fitting TRBD2. CDR3 sequence reads: CASSGLAGGTETQYF. The CDR3, as DNA: TGTGCCAGCAGCGGACTAGCGGGAGGGACGGAGACCCAGTACTTC.